These 28 T cell receptor beta chains originate from one sample sequenced in a study of radiotherapy plus CTLA-4 blockade in lung cancer. Repertoires were generated with immunoSEQ multiplex PCR, while TCRdb's copy carries only in-frame clones and drops some. Here the sample spans more than 60,000 clones, approximately 79% being singletons. This specimen was peripheral blood, taken from a patient treated with radiotherapy plus ipilimumab. Receptor source: a human donor with non-small cell lung cancer who had a complete response to radiotherapy plus ipilimumab.

The chain is built from TRBV5-6 and TRBJ2-7; possibly TRBD2 for D (7 bases). CDR1 and CDR2 (germline): SGHDT, YYEEEE. The CDR3 sequence is 16 residues long. The ends were cut back, 1 base at V and 2 bases at J, with 16 bases in the middle. CDR3 amino acids: CASSLRGGRLPYEQYF. DNA of the CDR3: TGTGCCAGCAGCTTGAGGGGGGGGCGACTACCCTACGAGCAGTACTTC.

The rearrangement joins TRBV5-1 to TRBJ1-1, with D possibly TRBD1 on 6 matching bases. There are 16 residues in the CDR3. V was clipped by 3 bases and J by 0 bases, with 15 bases between them. Germline CDR1 and CDR2: SGHRS and YFSETQ. CDR3: CASSYTRTALNTEAFF. DNA of the CDR3: TGCGCCAGCAGCTATACCAGGACAGCATTGAACACTGAAGCTTTCTTT.

The rearrangement uses TRBV7-2 and TRBJ1-1; D ambiguous. Trimming stripped 5 bases from V and 10 bases from J, with 14 bases between. Germline V gives CDR1 SGHTA, CDR2 FQGNSA. This CDR3 spans 12 amino acids. The CDR3 DNA reads as TGTGCCAGCAGCGACAAAAGGCGATCAGCTTTCTTT. This sequence encodes CASSDKRRSAFF.

In this sample, this clone turned up a few times. The chain uses TRBV7-8 and TRBJ2-7; TRBD2 is a possible D gene (6 bases). V was clipped by 5 bases and J by 3 bases, with 17 bases between them. The CDR3 runs to 15 residues. Germline values: CDR1 SGHVS, CDR2 FQNEAQ. Here the CDR3 DNA reads TGTGCCAGCAGCCTTAGACGGGAGAGGAGCTACGAGCAGTACTTC. It encodes CASSLRRERSYEQYF.

This clone was recorded a few times. The chain carries TRBV6-1 and TRBJ1-6; the D is unclear. CDR1 and CDR2 (germline): MNHNS, SASEGT. There are 14 residues in the CDR3. Trimming cost V 8 bases and J 5 bases, with 13 bases left between them. The CDR3 here is CASHKTTNNSPLHF. CDR3 DNA sequence: TGTGCCAGCCATAAAACTACCAATAATTCACCCCTCCACTTT.

The V gene is TRBV7-2, the J gene TRBJ2-3, with 9 nucleotides matching TRBD2. Unmatched junction bases numbered 8, after V lost 7 bases and J lost 6 bases. The CDR3 contains 14 residues. The germline gives CDR1 SGHTA, CDR2 FQGNSA. The CDR3 reads CASTSSGVADTQYF. CDR3 sequence (DNA): TGTGCCAGCACCTCTAGCGGGGTGGCGGATACGCAGTATTTT. The complete variable domain, with remaining parts taken from reference TRBV7-2 and TRBJ2-3, reads GAGVSQSPSNKVTEKGKDVELRCDPISGHTALYWYRQSLGQGLEFLIYFQGNSAPDKSGLPSDRFSAERTGGSVSTLTIQRTQQEDSAVYLCASTSSGVADTQYFGPGTRLTVL.

This clone has more than one count but fewer than ten. This chain links TRBV2 with TRBJ2-1; 9 bases align to TRBD2. Germline assignment: CDR1 SNHLY and CDR2 FYNNEI. The CDR3 has 15 residues. V trimming: 9 bases; J trimming: 7 bases; junction bases outside the gene matches: 13. CDR3 sequence: CASEPPLAGSNEQFF. CDR3 sequence (DNA): TGTGCCAGTGAACCCCCCCTAGCGGGATCGAATGAGCAGTTCTTC.

This CDR3 is CARDRGSYEQYF. In nucleotides, the CDR3 is TGTGCCAGGGACAGGGGATCCTACGAGCAGTACTTC. The rearrangement links TRBV7-9 to TRBJ2-7; 9 bases are a match to TRBD1. V lost 9 bases to trimming and J lost 1 base; unmatched junction nucleotides: 1. The CDR3 sequence is 12 residues long. Germline values: CDR1 SEHNR, CDR2 FQNEAQ (reference sequence).

The chain couples TRBV21-1 to TRBJ1-4; whether TRBD1, the table's D call, matches the DNA was not checked. TRBV21-1 is assigned pseudogene status. The CDR3 totals 15 residues. The CDR3 reads CASSKCTATNEKLFF. The CDR3 DNA is TGTGCCAGCAGCAAGTGTACAGCAACTAATGAAAAACTGTTTTTT.

The chain joins TRBV9 to TRBJ2-3; no clear D. With 0 bases removed from V and 2 bases from J, the gap between germline ends came to 10 bases. Germline assignment: CDR1 SGDLS and CDR2 YYNGEE. This CDR3 is built from 15 residues. For the CDR3, the DNA is TGTGCCAGCAGCGTAGTAATCCTTTTCACAGATACGCAGTATTTT. Translating it yields CASSVVILFTDTQYF.

V and J are TRBV27 and TRBJ1-5, with 9 bases aligning to TRBD1. This CDR3 comprises 15 residues. The germline gives CDR1 MNHEY, CDR2 SMNVEV (reference sequence). Germline trimming cut 4 bases from V and 4 bases from J; bases unmatched to any gene: 5. The CDR3 spells CASSWTGVGNQPQHF. The CDR3 region has the DNA TGTGCCAGCAGTTGGACAGGGGTAGGGAATCAGCCCCAGCATTTT.

V is TRBV9 and J is TRBJ2-1; 7 nucleotides align to TRBD2. The CDR3 consists of 17 residues. CDR1 is SGDLS, CDR2 YYNGEE, per germline. J gave up 2 bases and V 3 bases, and 11 bases lay outside the gene matches. The CDR3 DNA reads as TGTGCCAGCAGCGGGGGGTTGGAGCGGGGTACCTACAATGAGCAGTTCTTC. This encodes CASSGGLERGTYNEQFF.

This chain links TRBV7-2 with TRBJ2-5; 10 bases are shared with TRBD1. The CDR3 loop spans 16 amino acids. Germline assignment: CDR1 SGHTA and CDR2 FQGNSA. V lost 1 base, J lost 5 bases, and 7 bases stayed unmatched. Here the CDR3 DNA reads TGTGCCAGCAGCTTAGGGACAGGGGGAACGTGGGAGACCCAGTACTTC. Its protein product is CASSLGTGGTWETQYF.

V usage is TRBV7-2 and J usage is TRBJ1-2; D not certain. The CDR3 has 13 amino acids. V dropped 5 bases and J dropped 1 base, with 8 bases sitting between them. CDR1 is SGHTA and CDR2 is FQGNSA in the germline V gene. The CDR3 nucleotides are TGTGCCAGCAGCCCCGCGATTAACTATGGCTACACCTTC. It is translated as CASSPAINYGYTF. The full variable domain, completed using reference TRBV7-2 and TRBJ1-2, is GAGVSQSPSNKVTEKGKDVELRCDPISGHTALYWYRQSLGQGLEFLIYFQGNSAPDKSGLPSDRFSAERTGGSVSTLTIQRTQQEDSAVYLCASSPAINYGYTFGSGTRLTVV.

The CDR3 sequence is CAWTGRNNSPLHF. CDR3 DNA sequence: TGTGCCTGGACAGGGAGGAATAATTCACCCCTCCACTTT. V usage is TRBV30 and J usage is TRBJ1-6, with D possibly being TRBD1 (5 bases). Germline V gene lookup returns CDR1 GTSNPN and CDR2 SVGIG (reference sequence). The V and J ends lost 4 bases and 5 bases respectively, with 9 bases between them. There are 13 residues in the CDR3.

This clone was found a few times. The V call is TRBV7-8, the J call TRBJ2-7; 10 nucleotides agree with TRBD2. The CDR3 runs to 16 residues. Germline lookup yields CDR1 SGHVS and CDR2 FQNEAQ. V shed 1 base, J shed 4 bases, and the junction held 7 bases outside the gene matches. The CDR3 is CASSLDGSGGLYEQYF. In nucleotides, the CDR3 is TGTGCCAGCAGCTTAGATGGTAGCGGGGGGCTTTACGAGCAGTACTTC.

The chain combines TRBV5-4 with TRBJ2-3; 8 bases fit TRBD1. This CDR3 is built from 17 residues. Germline CDR1 and CDR2: SGHNT and YYREEE (reference sequence). V lost 3 bases to trimming and J lost 0 bases; unmatched junction nucleotides: 9. The CDR3 is CASSSPGQAFSTDTQYF. DNA for the CDR3: TGTGCCAGCAGCTCCCCGGGACAGGCATTTAGCACAGATACGCAGTATTTT. The variable domain in full, with the rest retrieved from reference TRBV5-4 and TRBJ2-3, is ETGVTQSPTHLIKTRGQQVTLRCSSQSGHNTVSWYQQALGQGPQFIFQYYREEENGRGNFPPRFSGLQFPNYSSELNVNALELDDSALYLCASSSPGQAFSTDTQYFGPGTRLTVL.

The V call is TRBV7-2, the J call TRBJ2-7; 11 bases fit TRBD1. Trimming at V came to 6 bases and at J to 6 bases, leaving 13 bases not matched to a gene. The length of the CDR3 is 16 residues. CDR1 SGHTA and CDR2 FQGNSA come from the germline V gene. The CDR3 bases are TGTGCCAGCAGTTCGTTTTTTGGGACAGGGGGAGGCGAGCAGTACTTC. It is translated as CASSSFFGTGGGEQYF.

The chain employs TRBV19 and TRBJ2-7; 9 nucleotides match TRBD1. J lost 3 bases, V lost 4 bases, and 4 bases had no gene match. The CDR3 covers 14 residues. Germline V gene lookup returns CDR1 LNHDA and CDR2 SQIVND (reference sequence). The CDR3 sequence is CASSRQGDGYEQYF. The CDR3 coding sequence is TGTGCCAGTAGTAGACAGGGGGATGGCTACGAGCAGTACTTC.

This chain joins TRBV2 and TRBJ1-6, with 9 bases matching TRBD1. The CDR3 spans 14 residues. Germline CDR1 and CDR2: SNHLY and FYNNEI. V shed 6 bases, J shed 8 bases, and the junction held 5 bases outside the gene matches. CDR3 protein: CASREDRGYSPLHF. In DNA form, the CDR3 reads TGTGCCAGCAGAGAGGACAGGGGATATTCACCCCTCCACTTT. The full variable domain, with the rest looked up from reference TRBV2 and TRBJ1-6, is EPEVTQTPSHQVTQMGQEVILRCVPISNHLYFYWYRQILGQKVEFLVSFYNNEISEKSEIFDDQFSVERPDGSNFTLKIRSTKLEDSAMYFCASREDRGYSPLHFGNGTRLTVT.

The rearrangement links TRBV5-1 to TRBJ2-3; 11 bases align to TRBD2. This CDR3 has 18 amino acids. Per germline, CDR1 SGHRS and CDR2 YFSETQ. The V gene end was trimmed by 0 bases and the J gene end by 0 bases; junction bases not matched to a gene: 6. CDR3 DNA sequence: TGCGCCAGCAGCTTGGGGGCTAGCGGGGGGCGAAGCACAGATACGCAGTATTTT. Translating gives CASSLGASGGRSTDTQYF.

This rearrangement joins TRBV7-2 to TRBJ2-5, with D possibly being TRBD1 (7 bases). Trimming left V 7 bases short and J 7 bases short, with 25 bases between. The germline V gene encodes CDR1 SGHTA and CDR2 FQGNSA. The CDR3 contains 16 residues. The CDR3 spells CASIPTGTGALATQYF. Here the CDR3 DNA reads TGTGCCAGCATTCCGACAGGGACTGGGGCCTTGGCGACCCAGTACTTC.

V gene TRBV7-9 combines with J gene TRBJ2-1, with D perhaps matching TRBD2 (6 bases). The CDR3 sequence is 16 residues long. Germline CDR1 reads SEHNR; CDR2 reads FQNEAQ (reference sequence). Trimming cost V 5 bases and J 2 bases, with 16 bases left between them. The CDR3 DNA reads as TGTGCCAGCAGCGCCGTCCTAGCGACTACCTACAATGAGCAGTTCTTC. This translates into CASSAVLATTYNEQFF. The variable domain in full, completed from reference TRBV7-9 and TRBJ2-1, reads DTGVSQNPRHKITKRGQNVTFRCDPISEHNRLYWYRQTLGQGPEFLTYFQNEAQLEKSRLLSDRFSAERPKGSFSTLEIQRTEQGDSAMYLCASSAVLATTYNEQFFGPGTRLTVL.

Of note for this clone: Other nucleotide sequences in the sample specify the same CDR3. The rearrangement uses TRBV2 and TRBJ1-2; 7 positions agree with TRBD1. This CDR3 comprises 15 residues. Trimming took 8 bases from V and 8 from J; bases not matched to a gene: 17. The germline gives CDR1 SNHLY, CDR2 FYNNEI. As DNA, the CDR3 is TGTGCCAGCCTCGAAAACGCAGGGGGATTTGAGGGCTACACCTTC. Its protein product is CASLENAGGFEGYTF.

This clone was picked up a small number of times. The chain couples TRBV18 to TRBJ2-5, with a weak D call TRBD2 (6 bases). The assigned J gene may be wrong: the sequence end matches TRBJ2-7 better. This CDR3 contains 13 residues. The germline gives CDR1 KGHSH, CDR2 LQKENI. The DNA for the CDR3 is TGTGCCAGCTCACCGGCGGGGTTCCACGAGCAGTACTTC. Translated, it gives CASSPAGFHEQYF.

The V call is TRBV28, the J call TRBJ2-7, with TRBD1 as a possible D gene (6 bases). Germline assignment: CDR1 MDHEN and CDR2 SYDVKM. Trimming stripped 7 bases from V and 2 bases from J, with 24 bases between. CDR3 length: 17 residues. CDR3 sequence: CASTSQGTPPQPYEQYF. The CDR3 DNA reads TGTGCCAGCACCAGCCAAGGGACACCTCCTCAACCCTACGAGCAGTACTTC.

In DNA form, the CDR3 reads TGTGCCAGCAGTTACCGGACGGGGGGCACAGATACGCAGTATTTT. Translation: CASSYRTGGTDTQYF. The V gene is TRBV27, the J gene TRBJ2-3, with a tentative D call TRBD2 (6 bases). The CDR3 totals 15 residues. Germline CDR1 is MNHEY and CDR2 is SMNVEV (reference sequence). V lost 4 bases and J 1 base, leaving 12 bases between the germline ends.

The gene calls are TRBV5-4 and TRBJ2-3, with D possibly matching TRBD2 (5 bases). CDR1 is SGHNT, CDR2 YYREEE, per germline (reference sequence). Trimming cost V 4 bases and J 1 base, with 7 bases left between them. The CDR3 spans 13 residues. The CDR3 bases are TGTGCCAGCAGCCCGGAGGGCACAGATACGCAGTATTTT. Its translation: CASSPEGTDTQYF.